Below are 28 T cell receptor beta chains sequenced from a single sample in a study of control samples from healthy donors and cancer patients. Assay used: immunoSEQ multiplex PCR; TCRdb lists only in-frame clones, some missing. Of 40,000 to 60,000 clones listed, roughly nine tenths are singletons. The sample was PBMCs. The receptor source for this set is a man aged 60 to 69 with head and neck cancer.

The chain combines TRBV30 with TRBJ1-1; a weak D match, TRBD1 (6 bases). Trimming left V 0 bases short and J 6 bases short, with 23 bases between. Germline V gene data show CDR1 as GTSNPN and CDR2 as SVGIG (reference sequence). CDR3 length: 17 residues. The CDR3 DNA reads as TGTGCCTGGAGTGTACCCTCCAGGGGCCCGGAGGGGTCTGAAGCTTTCTTT. Protein: CAWSVPSRGPEGSEAFF.

The chain joins TRBV20-1 to TRBJ2-6, with a weak D call TRBD1 (5 bases). The germline V gene has CDR1 DFQATT and CDR2 SNEGSKA (reference sequence). This CDR3 comprises 16 residues. Trimming took off 3 bases at V and 0 bases at J, with 12 bases between the two ends. This CDR3 is CSASLQGSSGANVLTF. Written as DNA, the CDR3 is TGCAGTGCTAGTCTCCAGGGTAGCTCTGGGGCCAACGTCCTGACTTTC.

This chain connects TRBV6-5 to TRBJ2-5; D unresolved. The CDR3 runs to 15 residues. Germline-derived CDR1 and CDR2 are MNHEY and SVGAGI. The germline V and J ends were trimmed by 5 bases and 4 bases, with 17 bases remaining between them. CDR3 DNA sequence: TGTGCCAGCAGTCCCAATACCCGGCTGGGAGAGACCCAGTACTTC. This codes for CASSPNTRLGETQYF.

This chain joins TRBV11-2 and TRBJ2-7; D remains ambiguous. Looked up from germline, CDR1 is SGHAT and CDR2 is FQNNGV. Trimming took 1 base from V and 4 from J, leaving 11 bases between them. The CDR3 has 14 amino acids. In nucleotides, the CDR3 is TGTGCCAGCAGCTTAGGAGTCGTTGGGTACGAGCAGTACTTC. Protein: CASSLGVVGYEQYF.

The chain carries TRBV7-2 and TRBJ2-7, with TRBD1 matching 7 bases. The germline V gene encodes CDR1 SGHTA and CDR2 FQGNSA. This CDR3 region has 14 residues. Trimming removed 5 bases from V and 3 bases from J; junction bases left unmatched: 7. CDR3 sequence: CASSGRDSFYEQYF. The DNA for the CDR3 is TGTGCCAGCAGCGGTAGGGACAGCTTCTACGAGCAGTACTTC.

The gene calls are TRBV6-5 and TRBJ2-5; D is uncertain. CDR3 length equals 15 residues. Germline V gene data show CDR1 as MNHEY and CDR2 as SVGAGI. Trimming took 0 bases from V and 1 from J, leaving 9 bases between them. DNA of the CDR3: TGTGCCAGCAGTTACTCCGTGGGATCCCAAGAGACCCAGTACTTC. Protein: CASSYSVGSQETQYF.

The rearrangement links TRBV5-6 to TRBJ1-2; no reliable D call. Germline values: CDR1 SGHDT, CDR2 YYEEEE. V was pared by 1 base and J by 8 bases, with 9 bases between. The CDR3 covers 12 residues. CDR3 amino acids: CASSLNTMGYTF. The CDR3 DNA reads TGTGCCAGCAGCTTGAATACTATGGGCTACACCTTC.

V gene TRBV6-4 combines with J gene TRBJ1-3, with D unclear. With 3 bases removed from V and 0 bases from J, the gap between germline ends came to 15 bases. Germline V CDR1 and CDR2: MRHNA, SNTAGT. The CDR3 is made up of 17 amino acids. This chain's CDR3 is CASSDRVSHRSGNTIYF. Here the CDR3 DNA reads TGTGCCAGCAGTGATCGGGTCTCTCATCGCTCTGGAAACACCATATATTTT.

The chain combines TRBV5-1 with TRBJ1-2; D is undetermined. Germline lookup yields CDR1 SGHRS and CDR2 YFSETQ. The CDR3 runs to 12 residues. The V and J ends lost 0 bases and 4 bases respectively, with 4 bases between them. The CDR3 protein is CASSLGTYGYTF. The DNA for the CDR3 is TGCGCCAGCAGCTTGGGGACCTATGGCTACACCTTC.

V and J are TRBV27 and TRBJ2-3, with TRBD2 identical over 8 bases. CDR1 MNHEY and CDR2 SMNVEV come from the germline V gene (reference sequence). V was clipped by 5 bases and J by 4 bases; unmatched bases: 5. This CDR3 spans 14 amino acids. CDR3 residues: CASSPRTSPDTQYF. The CDR3 coding sequence is TGTGCCAGCAGTCCGCGGACTAGCCCAGATACGCAGTATTTT.

The chain employs TRBV10-3 and TRBJ2-2; 10 nucleotides align to TRBD1. CDR1 is ENHRY, CDR2 SYGVKD, per germline. V trimming: 2 bases; J trimming: 0 bases; junction bases outside the gene matches: 12. The CDR3 runs 20 residues. CDR3 DNA: TGTGCCATCAGTGAGACTAGTCCGGGACAGGGGCGCGCGAACACCGGGGAGCTGTTTTTT. It codes for CAISETSPGQGRANTGELFF.

V gene TRBV7-8 combines with J gene TRBJ1-1; D is possibly TRBD1 (5 bases). The V gene lost 2 bases and the J gene lost 10 bases, with 23 bases spanning the gap. The germline V gene has CDR1 SGHVS and CDR2 FQNEAQ. The CDR3 has 16 residues. The CDR3 DNA reads TGTGCCAGCAGCTTATCCTGGGACCGGCGCGAGTATACAGCTTTCTTT. The encoded protein is CASSLSWDRREYTAFF.

The chain carries TRBV2 and TRBJ2-2; D possibly corresponds to TRBD1 (6 bases). Germline CDR1 reads SNHLY; CDR2 reads FYNNEI. Between the trimmed V and J ends, which lost 5 bases and 5 bases, there was a span of 15 bases. This CDR3 is 15 amino acids long. The DNA of the CDR3 is TGTGCCAGCAGTCCGAGGGGGAGTGGTACCGGGGAGCTGTTTTTT. Translated, it gives CASSPRGSGTGELFF.

The gene calls are TRBV19 and TRBJ2-7; no clear D. V lost 1 base and J 0 bases, leaving 10 bases between the germline ends. CDR3 length: 15 amino acids. From germline, CDR1 is LNHDA and CDR2 SQIVND (reference sequence). Written as DNA, the CDR3 is TGTGCCAGTAGTATAGCCGTGGTAAACTCCTACGAGCAGTACTTC. This codes for CASSIAVVNSYEQYF. Full variable domain (rest looked up from reference TRBV19 and TRBJ2-7): DGGITQSPKYLFRKEGQNVTLSCEQNLNHDAMYWYRQDPGQGLRLIYYSQIVNDFQKGDIAEGYSVSREKKESFPLTVTSAQKNPTAFYLCASSIAVVNSYEQYFGPGTRLTVT.

The V gene is TRBV11-2, the J gene TRBJ2-6; D perhaps matches TRBD1 (5 bases). The CDR3 is 15 amino acids. V dropped 5 bases and J dropped 0 bases, with 8 bases sitting between them. The germline CDR1 and CDR2 sequences are SGHAT and FQNNGV. CDR3 residues: CASSQGSSGANVLTF. DNA of the CDR3: TGTGCCAGCAGCCAGGGAAGCTCTGGGGCCAACGTCCTGACTTTC.

The chain uses TRBV6-5 and TRBJ2-1; the match to TRBD1 covers 7 bases. This CDR3 contains 16 residues. Looked up from germline, CDR1 is MNHEY and CDR2 is SVGAGI. J lost 6 bases, V lost 3 bases, and 11 bases had no gene match. In nucleotides, the CDR3 is TGTGCCAGCAGTTATAATGCAGGGGGTCCGTCCAATGAGCAGTTCTTC. This codes for CASSYNAGGPSNEQFF.

This clone was counted only a few times. The gene calls are TRBV7-8 and TRBJ2-5, with D possibly TRBD1 on 6 matching bases. Germline CDR1 SGHVS, CDR2 FQNEAQ. V was trimmed by 4 bases and J by 2 bases, leaving 17 bases between them. The CDR3 runs to 16 residues. DNA of the CDR3: TGTGCCAGCAGCTCGGTAGTCACTAGGGGGCAAGAGACCCAGTACTTC. This codes for CASSSVVTRGQETQYF.

The CDR3 here is CASSLSVSQGLNYGYTF. DNA for the CDR3: TGTGCCAGCAGTTTATCGGTGTCGCAGGGCCTCAACTATGGCTACACCTTC. The chain is built from TRBV27 and TRBJ1-2, with a weak D call TRBD1 (5 bases). The CDR3 loop spans 17 amino acids. V lost 0 bases to trimming and J lost 2 bases, with 16 bases between them. CDR1 is MNHEY and CDR2 is SMNVEV in the germline V gene (reference sequence).

V gene TRBV19 combines with J gene TRBJ1-2; no definite D call. In germline, CDR1 is LNHDA, CDR2 SQIVND (reference sequence). V shed 6 bases and J shed 1 base, with 18 bases lying between them. The CDR3 is 16 residues long. CDR3 region: CASRDPIREHNYGYTF. CDR3 nucleotides: TGTGCCAGTAGAGACCCCATCCGGGAACATAACTATGGCTACACCTTC.

This chain joins TRBV28 and TRBJ2-7, with 8 bases fitting TRBD2. The CDR3 runs 14 residues. Germline V gives CDR1 MDHEN, CDR2 SYDVKM. Trimming took 11 bases from V and 2 from J; bases not matched to a gene: 11. CDR3 residues: CARTGGGSAYEQYF. Written as DNA, the CDR3 is TGTGCCCGCACCGGGGGGGGGTCCGCCTACGAGCAGTACTTC.

This clone was seen once. The genes are TRBV11-2 and TRBJ2-1; D remains unclear. This CDR3 has 14 residues. V was trimmed by 1 base and J by 10 bases, leaving 14 bases between them. Germline values: CDR1 SGHAT, CDR2 FQNNGV. CDR3 in amino acids: CASSLVRSGSEQFF. CDR3 in DNA: TGTGCCAGCAGCTTAGTTAGATCAGGATCCGAGCAGTTCTTC.

The chain has TRBV7-3 and TRBJ1-2; no clear D. CDR1 is SGHTA and CDR2 is FQGTGA in the germline V gene. The CDR3 has 13 amino acids. Between the trimmed V and J ends, which lost 5 bases and 2 bases, there was a span of 9 bases. The CDR3 sequence is CASSPGYNYGYTF. CDR3 sequence (DNA): TGTGCCAGCAGCCCGGGATACAACTATGGCTACACCTTC. Full variable domain (outside the CDR3, taken from reference TRBV7-3 and TRBJ1-2): GAGVSQTPSNKVTEKGKYVELRCDPISGHTALYWYRQSLGQGPEFLIYFQGTGAADDSGLPNDRFFAVRPEGSVSTLKIQRTERGDSAVYLCASSPGYNYGYTFGSGTRLTVV.

This chain uses TRBV19 with TRBJ2-7; the match to TRBD1 covers 7 bases. J lost 0 bases, V lost 4 bases, and 3 bases had no gene match. Germline V gene sequence: CDR1 LNHDA, CDR2 SQIVND (reference sequence). The CDR3 extends over 14 amino acids. The chain's CDR3 is CASSSRDSSYEQYF. The CDR3 nucleotides are TGTGCCAGTAGTAGCCGGGACAGCTCCTACGAGCAGTACTTC.

By sample fraction, this clone is medium-sized (0.01 to 0.1%). The chain employs TRBV5-1 and TRBJ1-4, with 7 bases matching TRBD1. The CDR3 loop spans 15 amino acids. Trimming at V came to 1 base and at J to 7 bases, leaving 7 bases not matched to a gene. Germline assignment: CDR1 SGHRS and CDR2 YFSETQ. CDR3 loop: CASSLTGTAPEKLFF. In DNA, the CDR3 is TGCGCCAGCAGCTTGACCGGGACAGCCCCTGAAAAACTGTTTTTT.

The chain combines TRBV7-6 with TRBJ2-3; possible D gene TRBD1, 6 bases. CDR3 length equals 16 residues. Germline CDR1 is SGHVS and CDR2 is FNYEAQ. V lost 5 bases and J lost 4, with 19 bases in between. CDR3 sequence: CASSPRARGLADTQYF. CDR3 in DNA: TGTGCCAGCAGCCCCCGGGCGAGGGGGTTGGCAGATACGCAGTATTTT.

This clone was picked up one time. This chain connects TRBV4-1 to TRBJ1-3; 8 bases agree with TRBD1. Looked up from germline, CDR1 is MGHRA and CDR2 is YSYEKL. The J segment lost 1 base and the V segment lost 1 base, leaving 0 bases of the junction unmatched. The CDR3 extends over 15 amino acids. The CDR3 region has the DNA TGCGCCAGCAGCCAAGGGGACAGGTCTGGAAACACCATATATTTT. This encodes CASSQGDRSGNTIYF.

This clone was found once. The rearrangement uses TRBV20-1 and TRBJ1-1; D not resolved. Germline-derived CDR1 and CDR2 are DFQATT and SNEGSKA (reference sequence). Deletions cut 3 bases from V and 1 base from J, with 15 bases between. The CDR3 is 15 amino acids. The DNA of the CDR3 is TGCAGTGCTAGTCCACCCCGCCCCGGGAACACTGAAGCTTTCTTT. Its protein product is CSASPPRPGNTEAFF.

In its sample, this clone was seen a few times. The chain recombines TRBV18 with TRBJ1-1; the D is unclear. Germline CDR1 reads KGHSH; CDR2 reads LQKENI. Trimming removed 4 bases at V and 1 base at J, with 13 bases between. The CDR3 length is 15 residues. CDR3 coding DNA: TGTGCCAGCTCACGTCCCCTGGGCGGGAACACTGAAGCTTTCTTT. This sequence encodes CASSRPLGGNTEAFF.